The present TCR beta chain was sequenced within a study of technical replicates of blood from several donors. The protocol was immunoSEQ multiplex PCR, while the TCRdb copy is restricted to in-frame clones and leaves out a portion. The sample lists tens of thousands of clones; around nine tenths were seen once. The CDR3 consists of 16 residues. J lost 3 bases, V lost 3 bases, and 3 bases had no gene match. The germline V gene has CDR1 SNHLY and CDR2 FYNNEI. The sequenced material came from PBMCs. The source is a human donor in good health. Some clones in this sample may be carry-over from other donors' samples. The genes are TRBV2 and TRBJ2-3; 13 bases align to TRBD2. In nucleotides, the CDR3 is TGTGCCAGCAGTGACGGGACTAGCGGGATGACAGATACGCAGTATTTT. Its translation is CASSDGTSGMTDTQYF.